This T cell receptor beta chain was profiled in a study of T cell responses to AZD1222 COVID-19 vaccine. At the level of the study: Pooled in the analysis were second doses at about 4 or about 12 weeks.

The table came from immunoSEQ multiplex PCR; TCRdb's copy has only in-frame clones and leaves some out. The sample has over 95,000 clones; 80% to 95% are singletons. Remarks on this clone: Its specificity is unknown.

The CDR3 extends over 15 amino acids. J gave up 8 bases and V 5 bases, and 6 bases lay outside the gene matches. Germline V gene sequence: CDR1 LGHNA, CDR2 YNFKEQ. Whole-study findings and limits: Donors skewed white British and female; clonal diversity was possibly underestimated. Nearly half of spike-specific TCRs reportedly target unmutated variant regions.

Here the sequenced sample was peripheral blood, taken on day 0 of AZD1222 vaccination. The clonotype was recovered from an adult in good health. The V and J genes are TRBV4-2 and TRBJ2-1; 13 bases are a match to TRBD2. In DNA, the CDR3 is TGTGCCAGCAGCTCGCGGACTAGCGGGGGTGATGAGCAGTTCTTC. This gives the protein CASSSRTSGGDEQFF.